Presented here are 6 T cell receptor beta chains from one specimen sequenced in a study of blood T cell repertoires in COVID-19. Assay used: immunoSEQ multiplex PCR; TCRdb lists only in-frame clones, some missing. Counted here are some 130,000 clones, roughly 80% occurring once; the ten biggest clones make up 18%. The sequencing input was PBMCs or T cells enriched from blood (not recorded which). Receptor source: a man younger than 40 who had recovered from COVID-19.

This chain connects TRBV7-6 to TRBJ1-2; D possibly corresponds to TRBD1 (6 bases). Trimming left V 1 base short and J 6 bases short, with 15 bases between. This CDR3 region has 15 residues. Germline V gene lookup returns CDR1 SGHVS and CDR2 FNYEAQ. The CDR3 DNA follows: TGTGCCAGCAGCTTAGAAGGGCACAGGGTGAATGGCTACACCTTC. This gives the protein CASSLEGHRVNGYTF.

The chain carries TRBV5-1 and TRBJ1-1; the D is unclear. Trimming took 3 bases from V and 4 from J, leaving 13 bases between them. The CDR3 extends over 14 amino acids. Germline CDR1 is SGHRS and CDR2 is YFSETQ. CDR3 nucleotide sequence: TGCGCCAGCAGCTCGGAGGTCGTCGCCACTGAAGCTTTCTTT. Its protein is CASSSEVVATEAFF.

This sequence joins TRBV19 and TRBJ2-1; perhaps TRBD2 as D (6 bases). Germline-derived CDR1 and CDR2 are LNHDA and SQIVND (reference sequence). CDR3 length equals 16 residues. V lost 3 bases, J lost 2 bases, and 14 bases lay in between. The CDR3 spells CASSIKAGRTYNEQFF. CDR3 DNA: TGTGCCAGTAGTATTAAGGCAGGGAGGACCTACAATGAGCAGTTCTTC.

This sequence joins TRBV13 and TRBJ1-1; 7 bases match TRBD1. From germline, CDR1 is PRHDT and CDR2 FYEKMQ (reference sequence). The trim removed 8 bases at V and 2 bases at J, leaving 8 bases unmatched. The CDR3 consists of 14 residues. The DNA for the CDR3 is TGTGCCAGCGGAAGGGACAGAAGAAACACTGAAGCTTTCTTT. Residues: CASGRDRRNTEAFF.

The V call is TRBV29-1, the J call TRBJ2-1, with 11 bases fitting TRBD2. CDR1 is SQVTM and CDR2 is ANQGSEA in the germline V gene. This CDR3 region has 16 residues. J lost 2 bases, V lost 4 bases, and 7 bases had no gene match. The CDR3 nucleotides read TGCAGCGTTGTTATCCTAGCGGGAGGAACCTACAATGAGCAGTTCTTC. Protein sequence: CSVVILAGGTYNEQFF.

This clone was seen a single time. The genes are TRBV9 and TRBJ2-3; 11 bases match TRBD1. CDR3 size: 15 residues. Germline trimming cut 3 bases from V and 4 bases from J; bases unmatched to any gene: 4. Per the germline V gene, CDR1 is SGDLS and CDR2 is YYNGEE. The CDR3 coding sequence is TGTGCCAGCAGCGAGGGGGACAGGGGGGCAGATACGCAGTATTTT. Translating gives CASSEGDRGADTQYF. The whole variable domain, filled in from reference TRBV9 and TRBJ2-3, reads DSGVTQTPKHLITATGQRVTLRCSPRSGDLSVYWYQQSLDQGLQFLIQYYNGEERAKGNILERFSAQQFPDLHSELNLSSLELGDSALYFCASSEGDRGADTQYFGPGTRLTVL.